This TCR beta chain was recovered during a study of blood T cell repertoires in COVID-19. Overall study: Whether acute or convalescent, the COVID-19 samples came from the United States, Italy and Spain. PBMCs, B-cell-depleted T cells, or T cells provided the cDNA or gDNA that made up the material.

CDR3 length: 14 residues. V was pared by 0 bases and J by 2 bases, with 8 bases between. The germline CDR1 and CDR2 sequences are SEHNR and FQNEAQ (reference sequence). Per the authors' pipeline: It was from reference gene primer amplification that nucleated cell counts were estimated. Sequencing was performed with immunoSEQ multiplex PCR; in TCRdb, only in-frame clones are kept and a portion is missing. V, J and clone size derive from that table, while D and trimming were established from the DNA sequence. This table holds 95,000 to 110,000 clones, 70% to 90% found once. This rearrangement joins TRBV7-9 to TRBJ2-7; D remains ambiguous. The receptor comes from a man in his fifties or sixties in a cohort sampled during active COVID-19. The specimen was peripheral blood. CDR3 nucleotides: TGTGCCAGCAGCTTAGCCCTCAGGCCCTACGAGCAGTACGTC. Protein sequence: CASSLALRPYEQYV.